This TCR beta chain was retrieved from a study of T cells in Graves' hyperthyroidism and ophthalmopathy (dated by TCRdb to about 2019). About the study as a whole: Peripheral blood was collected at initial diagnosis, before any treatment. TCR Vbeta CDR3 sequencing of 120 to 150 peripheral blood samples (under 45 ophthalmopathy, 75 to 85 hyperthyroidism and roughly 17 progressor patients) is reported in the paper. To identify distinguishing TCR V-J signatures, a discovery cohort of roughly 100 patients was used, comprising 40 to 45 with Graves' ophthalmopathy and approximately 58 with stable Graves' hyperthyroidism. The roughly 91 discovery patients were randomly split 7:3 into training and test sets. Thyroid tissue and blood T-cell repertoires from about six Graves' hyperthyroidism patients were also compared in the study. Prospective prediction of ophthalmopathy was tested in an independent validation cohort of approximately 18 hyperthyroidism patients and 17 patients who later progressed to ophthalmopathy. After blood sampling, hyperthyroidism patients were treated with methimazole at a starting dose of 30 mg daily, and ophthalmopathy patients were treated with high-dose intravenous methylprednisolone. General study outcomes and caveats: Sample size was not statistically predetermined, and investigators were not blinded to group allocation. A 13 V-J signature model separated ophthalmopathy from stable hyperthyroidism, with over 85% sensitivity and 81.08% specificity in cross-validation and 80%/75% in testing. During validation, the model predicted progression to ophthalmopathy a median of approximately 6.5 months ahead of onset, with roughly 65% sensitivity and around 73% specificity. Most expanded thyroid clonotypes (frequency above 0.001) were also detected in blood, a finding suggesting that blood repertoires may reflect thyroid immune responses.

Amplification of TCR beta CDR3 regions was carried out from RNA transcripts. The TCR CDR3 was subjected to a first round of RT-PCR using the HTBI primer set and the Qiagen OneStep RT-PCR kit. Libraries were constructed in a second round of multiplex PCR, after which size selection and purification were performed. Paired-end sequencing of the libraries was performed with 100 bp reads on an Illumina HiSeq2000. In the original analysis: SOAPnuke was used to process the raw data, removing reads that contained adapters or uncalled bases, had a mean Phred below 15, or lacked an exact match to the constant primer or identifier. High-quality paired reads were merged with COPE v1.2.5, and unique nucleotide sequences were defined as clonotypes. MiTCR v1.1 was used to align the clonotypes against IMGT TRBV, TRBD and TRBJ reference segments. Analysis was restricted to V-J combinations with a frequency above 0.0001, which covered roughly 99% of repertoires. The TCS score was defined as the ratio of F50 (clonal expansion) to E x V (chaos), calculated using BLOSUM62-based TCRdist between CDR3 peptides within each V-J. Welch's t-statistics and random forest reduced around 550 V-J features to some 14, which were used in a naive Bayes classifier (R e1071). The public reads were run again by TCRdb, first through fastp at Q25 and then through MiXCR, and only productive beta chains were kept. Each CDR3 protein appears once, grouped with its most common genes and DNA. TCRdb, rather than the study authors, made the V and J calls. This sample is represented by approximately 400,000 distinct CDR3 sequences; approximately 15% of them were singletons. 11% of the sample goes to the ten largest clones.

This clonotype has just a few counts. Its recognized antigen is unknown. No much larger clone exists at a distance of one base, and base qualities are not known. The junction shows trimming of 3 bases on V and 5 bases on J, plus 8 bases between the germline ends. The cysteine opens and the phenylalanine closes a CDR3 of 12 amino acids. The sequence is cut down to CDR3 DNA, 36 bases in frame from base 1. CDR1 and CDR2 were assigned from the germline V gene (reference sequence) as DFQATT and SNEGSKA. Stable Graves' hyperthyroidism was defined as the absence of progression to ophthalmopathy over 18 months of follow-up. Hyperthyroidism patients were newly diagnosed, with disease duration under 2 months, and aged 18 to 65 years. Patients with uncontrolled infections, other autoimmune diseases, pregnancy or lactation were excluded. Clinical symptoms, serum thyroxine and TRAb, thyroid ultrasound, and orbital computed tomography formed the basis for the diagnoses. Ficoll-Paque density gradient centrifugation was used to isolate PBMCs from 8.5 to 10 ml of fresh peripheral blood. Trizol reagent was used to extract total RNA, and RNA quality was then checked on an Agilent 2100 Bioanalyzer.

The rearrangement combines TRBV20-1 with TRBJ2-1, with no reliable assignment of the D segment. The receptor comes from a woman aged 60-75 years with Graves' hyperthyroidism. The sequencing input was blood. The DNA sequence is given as TGCAGTGCTAGCCCGGCTGACAATGAGCAGTTCTTC. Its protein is CSASPADNEQFF.